The 21 T cell receptor beta chains below were found in one sample sequenced in a study of beta chain features in type 1 diabetes (dated by TCRdb to between 2018 and 2020). The method was the immunoSEQ multiplex PCR assay. The entire amount of isolated RNA was reverse transcribed using the High Capacity cDNA Reverse Transcription Kit, so the sequenced TCRB transcripts were expressed ones. TCRdb holds this immuneACCESS table with in-frame rearrangements only. Some clones are missing; in checked studies, unresolved V genes explain under half, and the rest has no known cause. The sample yields hundreds of thousands of clones; around 13% were counted once. The ten most abundant clones make up around 0.035% of the sample. The sequencing sample was made of naive CD4+ T cells from blood. Read against the paper, the sample's cell subset or site label means: true naive CD4+ T cells. The receptor source for this set is a man aged 30 to 45 in good health.

This clone was observed a few times. The genes are TRBV4-1 and TRBJ1-1, with D maybe TRBD1 (6 bases). Germline CDR1 and CDR2: MGHRA and YSYEKL. Trimming stripped 0 bases from V and 6 bases from J, with 11 bases between. The CDR3 extends over 14 amino acids. The CDR3 DNA reads as TGCGCCAGCAGCCAAGACCCAGGGGTACCTGAAGCTTTCTTT. The encoded protein is CASSQDPGVPEAFF.

This clone showed up just a few times. The V and J genes are TRBV4-1 and TRBJ2-2; the D gene is possibly TRBD1 (5 bases). Germline V gene data show CDR1 as MGHRA and CDR2 as YSYEKL. Trimming took 4 bases from V and 3 from J, leaving 15 bases between them. The CDR3 loop spans 16 amino acids. The CDR3 coding sequence is TGCGCCAGCAGCCTACGAGGACACTCAGACACCGGGGAGCTGTTTTTT. Protein product: CASSLRGHSDTGELFF.

This chain links TRBV23-1 with TRBJ2-3; tentative D call: TRBD2 (5 bases). TRBV23-1 is filed as an ORF, its function uncertain. CDR3 length: 15 residues. V lost 10 bases and J 0 bases, leaving 17 bases between the germline ends. CDR3 protein: CAKTTAETSTDTQYF. CDR3 bases: TGCGCCAAAACCACAGCGGAAACTAGCACAGATACGCAGTATTTT.

The rearrangement uses TRBV6-6 and TRBJ1-1; D is ambiguous. The CDR3 sequence is 14 residues long. The germline CDR1 and CDR2 sequences are MNHNY and SVGAGI (reference sequence). Trimming left V 7 bases short and J 2 bases short, with 14 bases between. CDR3 coding DNA: TGTGCCAGCACTGTAAGACCGCTCAACACTGAAGCTTTCTTT. Its protein product is CASTVRPLNTEAFF.

This clone was picked up a small number of times. The CDR3 bases are TGTGCCAGCAGCCCACAGGGGAACACCATATATTTT. Protein: CASSPQGNTIYF. The chain joins TRBV11-2 to TRBJ1-3; 7 bases line up with TRBD1. The length of the CDR3 is 12 residues. From germline, CDR1 is SGHAT and CDR2 FQNNGV. J gave up 7 bases and V 5 bases, and 2 bases lay outside the gene matches.

The chain has TRBV1 and TRBJ1-1; the D call of TRBD1 is as the table states it, not checked on the DNA. TRBV1 is a pseudogene locus. The CDR3 totals 16 residues. DNA of the CDR3: TGCACCAGCCGGATCCCGGGACAGGGTTTGAACACTGAAGCTTTCTTT. It is translated as CTSRIPGQGLNTEAFF.

J is TRBJ2-5 and V is TRBV4-3; the D is unclear. V was shortened by 0 bases and J by 7 bases, with 9 bases between the two germline ends. This CDR3 is 13 amino acids long. Germline V CDR1 and CDR2: LGHNA, YSLEER. Here the CDR3 DNA reads TGCGCCAGCAGCCAAGAGGGGTCGGCGACCCAGTACTTC. Protein sequence: CASSQEGSATQYF.

This clone came up once. CDR3 nucleotide sequence: TGTGCCAGCAGCGTAGCGGTGGCAGCCTATGGCTACACCTTC. Protein sequence: CASSVAVAAYGYTF. V gene TRBV9 combines with J gene TRBJ1-2, with D hard to call. V was cut by 0 bases and J by 4 bases, with 10 bases left in between. This CDR3 region has 14 residues. Germline V gene data show CDR1 as SGDLS and CDR2 as YYNGEE.

The J gene is TRBJ2-1, the V gene TRBV5-1; 10 bases align to TRBD1. Trimming at V came to 3 bases and at J to 7 bases, leaving 7 bases not matched to a gene. Germline CDR1 reads SGHRS; CDR2 reads YFSETQ. The CDR3 sequence is 15 residues long. CDR3 loop: CASSSGTGDWNEQFF. The CDR3, as DNA: TGCGCCAGCAGCTCCGGGACAGGGGATTGGAATGAGCAGTTCTTC.

This clone appeared a single time. J is TRBJ2-1 and V is TRBV5-6, with a possible D match to TRBD1 (6 bases). Germline values: CDR1 SGHDT, CDR2 YYEEEE. The V gene lost 0 bases and the J gene lost 8 bases, with 12 bases spanning the gap. The CDR3 spans 14 residues. The chain's CDR3 is CASSLEQGFYEQFF. The CDR3 coding sequence is TGTGCCAGCAGCTTGGAACAGGGTTTCTATGAGCAGTTCTTC.

The CDR3 is CSVVAGSADTQYF. Written as DNA, the CDR3 is TGCAGCGTTGTAGCGGGATCGGCAGATACGCAGTATTTT. The chain uses TRBV29-1 and TRBJ2-3, with TRBD2 matching 8 bases. With V trimmed by 4 bases and J by 4 bases, 4 bases remained unmatched. The CDR3 is 13 residues long. Germline assignment: CDR1 SQVTM and CDR2 ANQGSEA.

In its sample, this clone was seen a few times. The gene calls are TRBV5-1 and TRBJ2-1; 11 nucleotides agree with TRBD2. This CDR3 comprises 16 residues. The V and J ends lost 0 bases and 3 bases, in that order; junction bases with no gene match: 2. Germline V gene data show CDR1 as SGHRS and CDR2 as YFSETQ. The CDR3 nucleotides are TGCGCCAGCAGCTTGGGGACTAGCGGGCTCTACAATGAGCAGTTCTTC. It encodes CASSLGTSGLYNEQFF.

The chain carries TRBV4-1 and TRBJ1-1; 8 nucleotides agree with TRBD1. Germline V gene lookup returns CDR1 MGHRA and CDR2 YSYEKL. The CDR3 totals 15 residues. V dropped 7 bases and J dropped 0; count of bases not matched to a gene: 7. The CDR3 DNA sequence: TGCGCCAGCAAAGGACAGGGAAACATGAACACTGAAGCTTTCTTT. Its translation is CASKGQGNMNTEAFF.

This clone showed up just a few times. The chain uses TRBV4-3 and TRBJ2-6, with D perhaps TRBD1 or TRBD2 (5 bases each). V was cut by 3 bases and J by 2 bases, with 11 bases left in between. The germline V gene has CDR1 LGHNA and CDR2 YSLEER. CDR3 length: 16 amino acids. The CDR3 sequence: CASSHEGWAGANVLTF. The CDR3 bases are TGCGCCAGCAGCCATGAGGGGTGGGCTGGGGCCAACGTCCTGACTTTC.

This clone was counted a few times. The chain couples TRBV7-9 to TRBJ2-3; possible D gene TRBD2, 6 bases. Germline V CDR1 and CDR2: SEHNR, FQNEAQ (reference sequence). The CDR3 loop spans 13 amino acids. V gave up 7 bases and J gave up 4 bases, with 12 bases separating them. The DNA of the CDR3 is TGTGCCAGCACTCGGGCGGGATCAGATACGCAGTATTTT. This sequence encodes CASTRAGSDTQYF.

The rearrangement links TRBV29-1 to TRBJ1-2; D gene ambiguous. The germline V gene encodes CDR1 SQVTM and CDR2 ANQGSEA. The CDR3 totals 13 residues. V lost 7 bases to trimming and J lost 8 bases, with 20 bases between them. The CDR3 region is CSAGFPGKAGYTF. The CDR3 bases are TGCAGCGCCGGGTTTCCGGGAAAGGCCGGCTACACCTTC.

This clone was observed many times. At the DNA level, this CDR3 is encoded by other sequences in the same sample as well. The genes are TRBV7-8 and TRBJ2-4; D is possibly TRBD2 (6 bases). Germline V gene sequence: CDR1 SGHVS, CDR2 FQNEAQ. CDR3 size: 15 residues. This CDR3 reads CRGPLGGSQENIQYF. CDR3 nucleotides: TGTCGAGGGCCCCTTGGAGGGAGTCAGGAAAACATTCAGTACTTC.

This clone was picked up a small number of times. The chain joins TRBV6-5 to TRBJ2-7; 8 bases line up with TRBD1. The germline CDR1 and CDR2 sequences are MNHEY and SVGAGI. The CDR3 totals 15 residues. J lost 4 bases, V lost 6 bases, and 11 bases had no gene match. The CDR3 bases are TGTGCCAGCAGACTGACAGGGGACGGTCATTACGAGCAGTACTTC. It specifies CASRLTGDGHYEQYF.

This clone was seen a handful of times. This sequence joins TRBV6-6 and TRBJ2-1; the D gene is possibly TRBD2 (5 bases). Looked up from germline, CDR1 is MNHNY and CDR2 is SVGAGI (reference sequence). Trimming pared 2 bases from V and 5 bases from J, leaving 16 bases between. This CDR3 is 16 amino acids long. This chain's CDR3 is CASSYLPSGGNNEQFF. The CDR3 DNA follows: TGTGCCAGCAGTTACCTGCCCAGCGGAGGAAACAATGAGCAGTTCTTC.

V gene TRBV5-6 combines with J gene TRBJ2-3, with a possible D match to TRBD2 (6 bases). The germline gives CDR1 SGHDT, CDR2 YYEEEE. V gave up 7 bases and J gave up 5 bases, with 14 bases separating them. The CDR3 consists of 13 residues. The CDR3 DNA sequence: TGTGCCAGCTCTTTAGCCGGGGGAGATACGCAGTATTTT. The encoded protein is CASSLAGGDTQYF.

This clone was seen a few times. This sequence joins TRBV4-1 and TRBJ2-4; D remains unclear. Trimming stripped 1 base from V and 0 bases from J, with 10 bases between. CDR1 MGHRA and CDR2 YSYEKL come from the germline V gene. CDR3 size: 16 residues. This chain's CDR3 is CASSQAGNLAKNIQYF. CDR3 in DNA: TGCGCCAGCAGCCAAGCTGGCAACCTAGCCAAAAACATTCAGTACTTC.